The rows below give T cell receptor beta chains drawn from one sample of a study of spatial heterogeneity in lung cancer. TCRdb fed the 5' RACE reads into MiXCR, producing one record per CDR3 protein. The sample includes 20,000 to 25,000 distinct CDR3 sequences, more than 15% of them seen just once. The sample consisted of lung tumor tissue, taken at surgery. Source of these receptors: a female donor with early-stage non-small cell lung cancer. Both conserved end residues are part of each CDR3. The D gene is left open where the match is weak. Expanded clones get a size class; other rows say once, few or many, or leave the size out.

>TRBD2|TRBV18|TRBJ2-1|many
TGTGCCAGCTCACCACCTGGGACTAGCGGGAGGAAGGGCAATGAGCAGTTCTTC
CASSPPGTSGRKGNEQFF
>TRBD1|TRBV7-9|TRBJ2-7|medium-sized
TGTGCCAGCAGCCAATCCGGGACAGATCTCTCCTACGAGCAGTACTTC
CASSQSGTDLSYEQYF
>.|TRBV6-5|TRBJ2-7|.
TGTGCCAGCAGTTACTCCGGGGGATGGAACGAGCAGTACTTC
CASSYSGGWNEQYF
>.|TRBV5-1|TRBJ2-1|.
TGCGCCAGCTCGAGTCCCCTCAGATCGGCTGTTGTCGAGAAGTTCTTC
CASSSPLRSAVVEKFF
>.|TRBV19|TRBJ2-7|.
TGTGCCAGTAGTGACAGCCGATCCTACGAGCAGTACTTC
CASSDSRSYEQYF
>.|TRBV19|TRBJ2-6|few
TGTGCCAGTAGTGCCAGGGCGCGGGAGGCCAACGTCCTGACTTTC
CASSARAREANVLTF
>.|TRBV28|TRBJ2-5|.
TGTGCCAGCAGGGGGCAGCTCGTCACCCAGTACTTC
CASRGQLVTQYF
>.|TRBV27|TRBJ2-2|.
TGTGCCAGCAGCCCAGGCGGCGGGACCGGGGAGCTGTTTTTT
CASSPGGGTGELFF
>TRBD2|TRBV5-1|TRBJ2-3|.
TGCGCCAGCAGCTTTACTCTAGCGGGAGATACGGATACGCAGTATTTT
CASSFTLAGDTDTQYF
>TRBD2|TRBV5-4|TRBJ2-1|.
TGTGCCAGCAGCTCTAGCGGGAGGGGGTATGAGCAGTTCTTC
CASSSSGRGYEQFF
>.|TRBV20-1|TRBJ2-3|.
TGCAGTGCTAGGTCTGGGGCAGGTTTCGGCACAGATACGCAGTATTTT
CSARSGAGFGTDTQYF
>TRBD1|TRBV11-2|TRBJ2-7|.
TGTGCCAGCAGCCCCGGGACAGGTAGCTCCTACGAGCAGTACTTC
CASSPGTGSSYEQYF
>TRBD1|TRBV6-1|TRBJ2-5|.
TGTGCCTCAACGACAGGGGGCGTGGGGTCCCAGTACTTC
CASTTGGVGSQYF
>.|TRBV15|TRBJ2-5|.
TGTGCCACCAGCCGACCGGGAGCCGGTGAGACCCAGTACTTC
CATSRPGAGETQYF
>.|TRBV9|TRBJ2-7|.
TGTGCCAGCAGCGAAGGCTCCTCCTACGAGCAGTACTTC
CASSEGSSYEQYF
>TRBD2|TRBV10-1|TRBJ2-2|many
TGCGCCAGCAGCGGGAGGGCGGACACCGGGGAGCTGTTTTTT
CASSGRADTGELFF
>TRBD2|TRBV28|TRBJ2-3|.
TGTGCCAGCAGTACATACGGGGGGACGCTGACAGATACGCAGTATTTT
CASSTYGGTLTDTQYF